Listed below are T cell receptor beta chains from one sample, sequenced in a study of immune cell composition in non-small cell lung cancer. Sequenced by immunoSEQ multiplex PCR; TCRdb stores in-frame clones only, minus some. This sample yields fewer than 4,000 clones, of which around 78% are seen a single time; roughly 12% belongs to the top ten. The sample comprised non-adjacent lung tissue. These receptor sequences come from a human donor with non-small cell lung cancer. The donor label of this sample is uncertain. Both conserved end residues are part of each CDR3.

J gene | V gene | CDR3 protein
TRBJ2-2 | TRBV6-6 | CASWAGWTGELFF
TRBJ2-1 | TRBV15 | CATQSQREVYNEQFF
TRBJ2-5 | TRBV25-1 | CASSVPGGIETQYF
TRBJ1-5 | TRBV4-2 | CASSQTSGTNLGPQHF
TRBJ2-5 | TRBV7-6 | CASSRDYQETQYF
TRBJ2-1 | TRBV4-2 | CASSQGASGTLNEQFF
TRBJ1-5 | TRBV7-2 | CASSLTFGDPQHF
TRBJ2-1 | TRBV18 | CASSPAGGLYNEQFF
TRBJ2-2 | TRBV2 | CASSPYGQDTGELFF
TRBJ2-5 | TRBV27 | CASSFLAGGQVETQYF
TRBJ2-3 | TRBV19 | CASSIDLGGLAGEDTQYF
TRBJ2-7 | TRBV7-9 | CASRPGTSGYEQYF
TRBJ2-4 | TRBV5-6 | CASSLESGRGNIQYF
TRBJ2-5 | TRBV28 | CASSQEAGAETQYF
TRBJ2-7 | TRBV7-8 | CASRPDRGYGEQYF
TRBJ2-7 | TRBV6-5 | CATRATGTSGNEQYF
TRBJ1-4 | TRBV6-5 | CASSYAGEGEKLFF
TRBJ2-1 | TRBV27 | CASSPPGLRVAPFF
TRBJ2-7 | TRBV7-2 | CASSHSGTGLYEQYF
TRBJ1-2 | TRBV6-1 | CASSDGAGSFGYTF
TRBJ2-3 | TRBV19 | CASSIQASGGTDTQYF
TRBJ2-1 | TRBV2 | CASSDQLAGNNEQFF
TRBJ2-7 | TRBV25-1 | CASSEWDRARSSYEQYF
TRBJ1-4 | TRBV7-2 | CASTQGGGSEKLFF
TRBJ2-7 | TRBV6-5 | CASSYSIAGGRNEQYF
TRBJ2-2 | TRBV10-2 | CASGTGNTGELFF
TRBJ2-3 | TRBV7-9 | CASSLNWASTDTQYF
TRBJ2-2 | TRBV9 | CASSVVRTGAVNTGELFF
TRBJ1-1 | TRBV6-6 | CASSSSRAGASAEAFF
TRBJ1-2 | TRBV5-4 | CASRFDRGLYGYTF
TRBJ2-3 | TRBV5-6 | CASSVVPDSGTDTQYF
TRBJ1-4 | TRBV28 | CASRLTGMNEKLFF
TRBJ2-7 | TRBV25-1 | CATDRRNYEQYF
TRBJ2-5 | TRBV5-1 | CASKTGGSETQYF
TRBJ1-4 | TRBV7-7 | CASSTGQGSEKLFF
TRBJ1-1 | TRBV28 | CASSLDVRAYTEAFF
TRBJ2-2 | TRBV27 | CASSLWVGTGLAGELFF
TRBJ2-3 | TRBV5-4 | CASSLVQLAGGDTQYF
TRBJ1-1 | TRBV28 | CASSPPTGWATEAFF
TRBJ2-7 | TRBV11-2 | CASSPPGHGIGQYF
TRBJ1-5 | TRBV5-6 | CASSYSSGNQPQHF
TRBJ2-1 | TRBV29-1 | CSVGRGLAGAYNEQFF
TRBJ2-1 | TRBV29-1 | CSVEIRTGGVDEQFF
TRBJ2-2 | TRBV19 | CASHSGSVNTGELFF
TRBJ1-1 | TRBV6-5 | CASSYTGTGVKEAFF
TRBJ2-7 | TRBV28 | CASTTSGRIWQYF
TRBJ1-2 | TRBV5-4 | CASSSSLQGSGYTF
TRBJ2-7 | TRBV9 | CASSVASDSSYEQYF
TRBJ1-1 | TRBV27 | CASSLWGQRAFF
TRBJ1-4 | TRBV19 | CASSAREDEKLFF
TRBJ2-3 | TRBV7-7 | CASSPGTGGADTQYF
TRBJ1-3 | TRBV2 | CASRGQGLGNTIYF
TRBJ2-5 | TRBV11-2 | CASSLWQRETQYF
TRBJ2-1 | TRBV7-9 | CASSHRGPYNEQFF
TRBJ2-1 | TRBV29-1 | CSVASSFNEQFF
TRBJ1-1 | TRBV2 | CASRSGMNTEAFF
TRBJ2-1 | TRBV4-2 | CASSQDLAGSYNEQFF